Listed here are 14 T cell receptor beta chains from one sample, sequenced in a study of CXCR3-negative and CXCR3-positive naive CD8 T cells. The study's findings and limits: Relative to CXCR3-negative naive cells, CXCR3-positive naive cells had more hydrophobic TRB CDR3s.

No antigen has been assigned to these receptors. UMI-labeled 5' RACE yielded the TRB cDNA libraries. For each CDR3 protein, TCRdb gives one entry from its re-call of the 5' RACE reads, without DNA. Its table records 140,000 to 150,000 distinct CDR3 sequences. Sequencing used naive CXCR3+ CD8+ T cells from blood. The subset here: CD45RO-CCR7+CD27+CD95- naive CD8+ T cells expressing CXCR3 (TNR3+). Every receptor here comes from a human donor in good health. Some clones in this sample may be carry-over from other donors' samples.

The rearrangement links TRBV29-1 to TRBJ1-4; the D call of TRBD1 rests on TCRdb alone, since no DNA is present to check it. Germline-derived CDR1 and CDR2 are SQVTM and ANQGSEA. The CDR3 has 15 amino acids. The CDR3 sequence is CSARGGQGLNEKLFF. Complete variable domain (other parts from reference TRBV29-1 and TRBJ1-4): SAVISQKPSRDICQRGTSLTIQCQVDSQVTMMFWYRQQPGQSLTLIATANQGSEATYESGFVIDKFPISRPNLTFSTLTVSNMSPEDSSIYLCSARGGQGLNEKLFFGSGTQLSVL.

J is TRBJ2-5 and V is TRBV29-1; TCRdb outputs TRBD1, but without DNA this stays unchecked. The germline CDR1 and CDR2 sequences are SQVTM and ANQGSEA. CDR3 length: 18 residues. Here the CDR3 reads CSVEDGAGRFEELETQYF.

The V gene is TRBV7-3, the J gene TRBJ1-1; the D gene TCRdb calls, TRBD1, cannot be checked with no DNA. Germline values: CDR1 SGHTA, CDR2 FQGTGA. The CDR3 totals 15 residues. CDR3 sequence reads: CASSLYPGGGTEAFF. The whole variable domain, remainder taken from reference TRBV7-3 and TRBJ1-1, is GAGVSQTPSNKVTEKGKYVELRCDPISGHTALYWYRQSLGQGPEFLIYFQGTGAADDSGLPNDRFFAVRPEGSVSTLKIQRTERGDSAVYLCASSLYPGGGTEAFFGQGTRLTVV.

The chain joins TRBV7-3 to TRBJ2-1; absent DNA, TCRdb's TRBD2 call cannot be checked. Germline-derived CDR1 and CDR2 are SGHTA and FQGTGA. This CDR3 is 19 amino acids long. The CDR3 sequence is CASSLQGTSGTYSYNEQFF.

The V gene is TRBV25-1, the J gene TRBJ2-1. The CDR3 covers 12 residues. In germline, CDR1 is MGHDK, CDR2 SYGVNS. CDR3 region: CASSASGNEQFF.

The gene calls are TRBV29-1 and TRBJ1-4. CDR1 is SQVTM and CDR2 is ANQGSEA in the germline V gene. The CDR3 runs to 15 residues. Here the CDR3 reads CSVVIPTSTNEKLFF.

The chain employs TRBV28 and TRBJ1-5. This CDR3 is 14 amino acids long. The germline gives CDR1 MDHEN, CDR2 SYDVKM. This CDR3 is CASRPDNRNQPQHF.

The J gene is TRBJ2-5, the V gene TRBV7-9; the TCRdb D gene call, TRBD1, has no DNA to confirm it. Germline V lookup: CDR1 SEHNR, CDR2 FQNEAQ (reference sequence). The CDR3 consists of 17 residues. CDR3 loop: CASSINAINPGQETQYF.

CDR3 region: CSVEDLDGEQYF. This chain uses TRBV29-1 with TRBJ2-7. Per germline, CDR1 SQVTM and CDR2 ANQGSEA. There are 12 residues in the CDR3.

The gene calls are TRBV12-3 or TRBV12-4 and TRBJ1-2; with no DNA, the TCRdb D assignment of TRBD1 cannot be verified. This CDR3 has 15 residues. The chain's CDR3 is CASRGRANANYGYTF.

The chain joins TRBV7-9 to TRBJ2-7. CDR1 and CDR2 from the germline V gene are SEHNR and FQNEAQ (reference sequence). This CDR3 contains 13 residues. The CDR3 is CASSLKTRHEQYF. The variable domain in full, completed from reference TRBV7-9 and TRBJ2-7, reads DTGVSQNPRHKITKRGQNVTFRCDPISEHNRLYWYRQTLGQGPEFLTYFQNEAQLEKSRLLSDRFSAERPKGSFSTLEIQRTEQGDSAMYLCASSLKTRHEQYFGPGTRLTVT.

This chain connects TRBV7-7 to TRBJ2-3; the D call of TRBD2 rests on TCRdb alone, since no DNA is present to check it. The germline gives CDR1 SSHAT, CDR2 FNYEAQ (reference sequence). The CDR3 runs 15 residues. CDR3 loop: CASSLTSGAGDTQYF.

The gene calls are TRBV12-3 or TRBV12-4 and TRBJ1-4; TCRdb indicates TRBD1, and absent DNA this call remains unverified. The CDR3 runs 16 residues. The CDR3 protein is CASSLASTGMNEKLFF.

The chain recombines TRBV7-9 with TRBJ2-7. Germline-derived CDR1 and CDR2 are SEHNR and FQNEAQ (reference sequence). The CDR3 sequence is 14 residues long. The CDR3 reads CASSLHEDYYEQYF.